This T cell receptor (beta chain) originates from a study of T-cell reconstitution after alpha-beta-depleted transplantation in children. This clonotype occurred a few times. TCRbeta library construction was performed incorporating unique molecular identifiers. Each CDR3 protein is one row after TCRdb ran MiXCR on the PCR reads. This sample has 70,000 to 95,000 distinct CDR3 sequences, with 12% found just once. This receptor was taken from a human donor who donated a stem cell graft to a child with inherited bone marrow failure. Sequenced here: PBMCs from the stem cell graft donor, sampled from the stem cell graft.

The CDR3 here is CASGLQGASEQFF. The CDR3 region has the DNA TGTGCTAGTGGTTTGCAGGGAGCCAGTGAGCAGTTCTTC. V is TRBV12-5 and J is TRBJ2-1, with D perhaps given as TRBD1 or TRBD2 (5 bases each). The CDR3 sequence is 13 residues long. Germline V gene lookup returns CDR1 LGHNT and CDR2 FRNRAP. The V and J ends lost 2 bases and 9 bases respectively, with 11 bases between them. Combining the CDR3 with reference TRBV12-5 and TRBJ2-1 gives the whole variable domain DARVTQTPRHKVTEMGQEVTMRCQPILGHNTVFWYRQTMMQGLELLAYFRNRAPLDDSGMPKDRFSAEMPDATLATLKIQPSEPRDSAVYFCASGLQGASEQFFGPGTRLTVL.